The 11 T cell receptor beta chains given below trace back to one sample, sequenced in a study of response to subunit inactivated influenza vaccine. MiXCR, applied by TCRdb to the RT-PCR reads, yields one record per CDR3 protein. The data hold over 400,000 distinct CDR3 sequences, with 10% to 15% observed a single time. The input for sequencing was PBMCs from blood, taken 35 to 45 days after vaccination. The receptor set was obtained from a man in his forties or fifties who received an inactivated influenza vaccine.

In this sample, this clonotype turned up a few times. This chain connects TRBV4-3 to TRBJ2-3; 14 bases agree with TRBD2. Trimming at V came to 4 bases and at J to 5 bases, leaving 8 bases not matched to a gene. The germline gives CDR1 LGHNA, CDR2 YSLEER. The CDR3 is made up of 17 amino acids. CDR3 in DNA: TGCGCCAGCAGCCGCGGGACTAGCGGGAGAGGGGTAGATACGCAGTATTTT. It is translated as CASSRGTSGRGVDTQYF.

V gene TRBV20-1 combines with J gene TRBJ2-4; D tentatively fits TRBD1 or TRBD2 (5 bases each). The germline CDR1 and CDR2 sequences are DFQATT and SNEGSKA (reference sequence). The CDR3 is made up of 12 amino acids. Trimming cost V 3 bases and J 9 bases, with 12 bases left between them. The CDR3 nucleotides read TGCAGTGCTAGTGGGACCGAAGCCATTCAGTACTTC. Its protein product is CSASGTEAIQYF.

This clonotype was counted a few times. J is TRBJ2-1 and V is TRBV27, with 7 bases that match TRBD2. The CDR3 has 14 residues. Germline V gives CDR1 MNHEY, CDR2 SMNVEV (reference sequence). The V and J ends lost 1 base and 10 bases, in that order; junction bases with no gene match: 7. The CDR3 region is CASSLFPGGGEQFF. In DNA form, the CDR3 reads TGTGCCAGCAGTTTATTTCCGGGAGGAGGGGAGCAGTTCTTC.

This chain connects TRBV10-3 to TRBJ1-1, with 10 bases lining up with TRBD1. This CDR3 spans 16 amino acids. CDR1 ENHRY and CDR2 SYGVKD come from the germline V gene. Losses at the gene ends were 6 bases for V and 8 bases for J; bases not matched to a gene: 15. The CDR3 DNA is TGTGCCATCAGATCCGCGAACGGACAGGGGGAGGAGGAAGCTTTCTTT. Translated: CAIRSANGQGEEEAFF.

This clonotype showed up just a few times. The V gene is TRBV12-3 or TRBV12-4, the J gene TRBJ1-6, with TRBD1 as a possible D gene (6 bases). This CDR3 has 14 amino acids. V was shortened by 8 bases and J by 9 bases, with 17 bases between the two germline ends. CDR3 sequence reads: CASSQGGAGSPLHF. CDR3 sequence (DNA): TGTGCCAGCTCGCAAGGGGGGGCGGGTTCACCCCTCCACTTT.

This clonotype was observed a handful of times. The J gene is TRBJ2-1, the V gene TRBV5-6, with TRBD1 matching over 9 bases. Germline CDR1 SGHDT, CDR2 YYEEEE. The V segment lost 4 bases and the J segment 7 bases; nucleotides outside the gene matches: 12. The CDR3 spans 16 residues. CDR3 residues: CASSPGTGFVTNEQFF. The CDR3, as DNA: TGTGCCAGCAGCCCCGGGACAGGGTTCGTTACGAATGAGCAGTTCTTC.

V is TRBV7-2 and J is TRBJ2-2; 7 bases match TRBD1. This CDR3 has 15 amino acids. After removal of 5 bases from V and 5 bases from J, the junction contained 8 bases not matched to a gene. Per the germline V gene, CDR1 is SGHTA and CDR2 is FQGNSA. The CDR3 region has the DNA TGTGCCAGCAGCCTACAGGGGACGCGGACCGGGGAGCTGTTTTTT. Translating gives CASSLQGTRTGELFF.

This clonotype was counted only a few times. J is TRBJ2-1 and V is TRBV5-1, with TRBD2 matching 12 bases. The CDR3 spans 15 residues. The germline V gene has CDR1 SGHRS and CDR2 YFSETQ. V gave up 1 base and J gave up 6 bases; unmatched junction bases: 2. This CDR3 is CASSLSSGRANEQFF. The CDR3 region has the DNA TGCGCCAGCAGCTTGTCTAGCGGGAGGGCCAATGAGCAGTTCTTC.

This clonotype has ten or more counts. The CDR3 reads CASSRQFGTGRTYEQYF. DNA of the CDR3: TGTGCCAGCAGTCGACAGTTCGGGACAGGGCGAACCTACGAGCAGTACTTC. The rearrangement links TRBV27 to TRBJ2-7; 9 bases align to TRBD1. Germline loops: CDR1 MNHEY, CDR2 SMNVEV (reference sequence). With 5 bases clipped from V and 2 bases from J, the junction kept 13 bases outside the gene matches. This CDR3 has 17 amino acids.

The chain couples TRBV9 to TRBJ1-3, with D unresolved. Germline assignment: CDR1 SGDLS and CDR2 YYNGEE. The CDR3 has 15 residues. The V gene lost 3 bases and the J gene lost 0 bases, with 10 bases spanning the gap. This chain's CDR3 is CASSGSTVSGNTIYF. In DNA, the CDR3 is TGTGCCAGCAGCGGGTCCACAGTCTCTGGAAACACCATATATTTT.

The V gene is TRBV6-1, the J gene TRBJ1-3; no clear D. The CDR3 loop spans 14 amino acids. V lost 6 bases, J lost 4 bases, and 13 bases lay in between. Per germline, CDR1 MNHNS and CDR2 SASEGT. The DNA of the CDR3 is TGTGCCAGCAGCCTCGGATCGCTCGGAAACACCATATATTTT. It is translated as CASSLGSLGNTIYF.